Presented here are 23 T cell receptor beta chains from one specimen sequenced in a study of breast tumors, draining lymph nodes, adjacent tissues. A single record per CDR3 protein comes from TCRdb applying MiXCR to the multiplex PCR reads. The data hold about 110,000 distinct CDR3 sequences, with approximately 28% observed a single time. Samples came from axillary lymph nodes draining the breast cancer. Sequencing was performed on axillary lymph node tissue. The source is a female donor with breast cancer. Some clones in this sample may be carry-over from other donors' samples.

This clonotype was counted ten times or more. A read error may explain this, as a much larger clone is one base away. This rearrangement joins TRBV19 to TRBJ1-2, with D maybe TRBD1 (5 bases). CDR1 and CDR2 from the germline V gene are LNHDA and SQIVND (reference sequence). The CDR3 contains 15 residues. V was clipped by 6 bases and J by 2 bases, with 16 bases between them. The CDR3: CASSFAPRDNYGYTF. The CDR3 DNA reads TGTGCCAGTAGCTTCGCACCCCGGGACAACTATGGCTACACCTTC. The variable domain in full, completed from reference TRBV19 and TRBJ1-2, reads DGGITQSPKYLFRKEGQNVTLSCEQNLNHDAMYWYRQDPGQGLRLIYYSQIVNDFQKGDIAEGYSVSREKKESFPLTVTSAQKNPTAFYLCASSFAPRDNYGYTFGSGTRLTVV.

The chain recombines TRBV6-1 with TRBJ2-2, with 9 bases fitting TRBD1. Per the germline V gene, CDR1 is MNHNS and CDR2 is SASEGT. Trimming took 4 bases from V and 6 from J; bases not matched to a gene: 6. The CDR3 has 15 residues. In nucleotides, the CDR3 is TGTGCCAGCAGTGCCGGGACAGGGTCGGCCGGGGAGCTGTTTTTT. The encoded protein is CASSAGTGSAGELFF.

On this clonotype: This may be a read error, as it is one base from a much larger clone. The CDR3 reads CSARAMAGRARETQYF. The DNA of the CDR3 is TGCAGTGCTAGAGCCATGGCCGGTAGGGCCAGAGAGACCCAGTACTTC. This chain connects TRBV20-1 to TRBJ2-5; D uncertain. This CDR3 has 16 residues. Per germline, CDR1 DFQATT and CDR2 SNEGSKA (reference sequence). With 1 base removed from V and 4 bases from J, the gap between germline ends came to 19 bases.

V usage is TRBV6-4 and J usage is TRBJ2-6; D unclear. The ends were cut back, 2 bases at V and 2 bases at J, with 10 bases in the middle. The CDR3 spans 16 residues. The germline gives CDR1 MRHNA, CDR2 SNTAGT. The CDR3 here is CASSDQASPGANVLTF. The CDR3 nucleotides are TGTGCCAGCAGTGACCAGGCCTCCCCTGGGGCCAACGTCCTGACTTTC.

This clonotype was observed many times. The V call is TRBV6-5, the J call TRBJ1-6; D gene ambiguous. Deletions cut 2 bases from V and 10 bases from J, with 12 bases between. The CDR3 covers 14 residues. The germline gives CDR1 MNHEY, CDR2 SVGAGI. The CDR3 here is CASSYARAGSPLHF. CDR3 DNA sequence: TGTGCCAGCAGTTACGCGAGGGCGGGGTCACCCCTCCACTTT.

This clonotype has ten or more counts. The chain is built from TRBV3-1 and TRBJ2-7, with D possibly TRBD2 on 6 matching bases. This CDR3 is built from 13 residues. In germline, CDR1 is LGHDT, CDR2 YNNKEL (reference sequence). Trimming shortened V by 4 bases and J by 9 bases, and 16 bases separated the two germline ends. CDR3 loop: CASSPRDWAAQYF. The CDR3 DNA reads TGTGCCAGCAGCCCGCGGGACTGGGCCGCGCAGTACTTC.

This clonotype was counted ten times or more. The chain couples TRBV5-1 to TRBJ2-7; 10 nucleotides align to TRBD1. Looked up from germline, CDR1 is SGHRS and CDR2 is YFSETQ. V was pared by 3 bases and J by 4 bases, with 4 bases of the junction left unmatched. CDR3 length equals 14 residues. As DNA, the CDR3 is TGCGCCAGCAGCTCGACAGGGGGCATATACGAGCAGTACTTC. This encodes CASSSTGGIYEQYF.

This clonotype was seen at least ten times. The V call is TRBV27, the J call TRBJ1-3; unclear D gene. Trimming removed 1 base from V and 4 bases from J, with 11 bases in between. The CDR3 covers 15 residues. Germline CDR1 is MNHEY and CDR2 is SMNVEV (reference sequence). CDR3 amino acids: CASSLFGDSGNTIYF. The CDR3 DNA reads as TGTGCCAGCAGTTTATTCGGGGATAGCGGAAACACCATATATTTT.

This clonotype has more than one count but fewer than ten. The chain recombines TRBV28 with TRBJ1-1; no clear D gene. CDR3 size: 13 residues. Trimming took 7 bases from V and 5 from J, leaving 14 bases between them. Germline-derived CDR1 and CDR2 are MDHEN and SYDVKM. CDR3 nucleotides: TGTGCCAGCACCTCCCCTTCCGGGACTGAAGCTTTCTTT. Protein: CASTSPSGTEAFF.

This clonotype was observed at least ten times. CDR3 DNA sequence: TGCGCCAGCAGCCGGGAATCCGGGACAGGGGTCAACGAGCAGTACTTC. Its translation: CASSRESGTGVNEQYF. The rearrangement joins TRBV4-1 to TRBJ2-7; 10 bases agree with TRBD1. Germline lookup yields CDR1 MGHRA and CDR2 YSYEKL. This CDR3 contains 16 residues. The J segment lost 5 bases and the V segment lost 4 bases, leaving 11 bases of the junction unmatched.

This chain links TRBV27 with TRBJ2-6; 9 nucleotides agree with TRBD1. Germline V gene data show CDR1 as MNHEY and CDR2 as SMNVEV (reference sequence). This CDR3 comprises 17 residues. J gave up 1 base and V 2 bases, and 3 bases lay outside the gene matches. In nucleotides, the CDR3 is TGTGCCAGCAGTTTAAGAGGACAGGGGTCTGGGGCCAACGTCCTGACTTTC. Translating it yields CASSLRGQGSGANVLTF.

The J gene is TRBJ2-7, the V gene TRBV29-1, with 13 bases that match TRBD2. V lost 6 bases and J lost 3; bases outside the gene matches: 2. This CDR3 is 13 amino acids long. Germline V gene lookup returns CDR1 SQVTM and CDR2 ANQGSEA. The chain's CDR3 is CSVGTSGDYEQYF. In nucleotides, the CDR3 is TGCAGCGTAGGGACTAGCGGGGACTACGAGCAGTACTTC.

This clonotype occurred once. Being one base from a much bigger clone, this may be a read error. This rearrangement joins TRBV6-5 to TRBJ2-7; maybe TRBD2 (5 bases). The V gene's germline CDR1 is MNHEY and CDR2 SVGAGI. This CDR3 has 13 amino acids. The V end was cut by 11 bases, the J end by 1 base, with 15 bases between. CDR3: CARKRWESYEQYF. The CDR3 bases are TGTGCCCGCAAGCGGTGGGAGTCCTACGAGCAGTACTTC.

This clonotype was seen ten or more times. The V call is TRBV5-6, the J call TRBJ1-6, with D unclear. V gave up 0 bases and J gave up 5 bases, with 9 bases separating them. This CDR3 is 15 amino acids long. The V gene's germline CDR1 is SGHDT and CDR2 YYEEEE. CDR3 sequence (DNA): TGTGCCAGCAGCTTGGAAGGGAACCATAATTCACCCCTCCACTTT. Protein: CASSLEGNHNSPLHF. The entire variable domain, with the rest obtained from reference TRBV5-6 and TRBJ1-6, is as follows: DAGVTQSPTHLIKTRGQQVTLRCSPKSGHDTVSWYQQALGQGPQFIFQYYEEEERQRGNFPDRFSGHQFPNYSSELNVNALLLGDSALYLCASSLEGNHNSPLHFGNGTRLTVT.

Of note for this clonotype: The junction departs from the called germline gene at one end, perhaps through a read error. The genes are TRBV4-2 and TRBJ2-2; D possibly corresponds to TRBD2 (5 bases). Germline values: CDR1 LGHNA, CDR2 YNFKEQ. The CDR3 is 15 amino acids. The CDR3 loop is CASSQDGLGVGELLF. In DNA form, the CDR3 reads TGTGCCAGCAGCCAAGATGGCCTAGGCGTTGGGGAGCTGCTTTTT.

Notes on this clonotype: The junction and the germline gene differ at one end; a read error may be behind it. CDR3 loop: CASSFNRGYERYF. The DNA of the CDR3 is TGTGCCAGCAGCTTCAACAGGGGCTACGAGCGGTACTTC. The gene calls are TRBV7-9 and TRBJ2-7, with TRBD1 identical over 7 bases. The CDR3 has 13 amino acids. Germline assignment: CDR1 SEHNR and CDR2 FQNEAQ (reference sequence).

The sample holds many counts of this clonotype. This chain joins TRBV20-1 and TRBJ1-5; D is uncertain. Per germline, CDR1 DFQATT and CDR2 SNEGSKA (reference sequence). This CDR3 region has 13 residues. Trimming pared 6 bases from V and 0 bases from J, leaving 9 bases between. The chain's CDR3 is CSASENSNQPQHF. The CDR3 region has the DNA TGCAGTGCGTCAGAAAATAGCAATCAGCCCCAGCATTTT.

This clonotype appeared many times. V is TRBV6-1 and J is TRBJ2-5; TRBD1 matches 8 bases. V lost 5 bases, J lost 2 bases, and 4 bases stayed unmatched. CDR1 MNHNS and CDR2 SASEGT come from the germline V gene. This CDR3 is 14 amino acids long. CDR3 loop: CASSIDRGQETQYF. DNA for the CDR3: TGTGCCAGCAGTATAGACAGGGGACAAGAGACCCAGTACTTC.

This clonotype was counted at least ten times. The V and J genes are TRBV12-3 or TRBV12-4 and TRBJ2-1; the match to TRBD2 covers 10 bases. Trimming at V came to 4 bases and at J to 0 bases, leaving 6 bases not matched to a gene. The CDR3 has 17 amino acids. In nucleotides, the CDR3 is TGTGCCAGCAGTTCCCCTAGCGGGGGCACCTCCTACAATGAGCAGTTCTTC. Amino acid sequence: CASSSPSGGTSYNEQFF.

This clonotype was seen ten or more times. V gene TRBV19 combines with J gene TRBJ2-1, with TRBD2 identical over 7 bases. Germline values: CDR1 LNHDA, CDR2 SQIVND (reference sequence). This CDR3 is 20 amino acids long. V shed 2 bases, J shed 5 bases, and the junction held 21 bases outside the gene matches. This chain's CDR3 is CASSIKETDRRAGEHNEQFF. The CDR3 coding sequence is TGTGCCAGTAGTATAAAAGAGACAGATCGGAGGGCGGGAGAACACAATGAGCAGTTCTTC.

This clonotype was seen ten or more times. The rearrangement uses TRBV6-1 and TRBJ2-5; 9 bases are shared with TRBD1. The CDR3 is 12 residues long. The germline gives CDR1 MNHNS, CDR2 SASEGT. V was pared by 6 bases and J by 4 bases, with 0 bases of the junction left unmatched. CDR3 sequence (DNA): TGTGCCAGCAGGACAGGGGGAGAGACCCAGTACTTC. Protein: CASRTGGETQYF.

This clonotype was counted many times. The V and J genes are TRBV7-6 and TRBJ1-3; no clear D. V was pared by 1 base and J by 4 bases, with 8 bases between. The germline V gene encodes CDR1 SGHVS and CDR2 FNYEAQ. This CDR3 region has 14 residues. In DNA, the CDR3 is TGTGCCAGCAGCTTAGGTTCATTCGGAAACACCATATATTTT. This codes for CASSLGSFGNTIYF.

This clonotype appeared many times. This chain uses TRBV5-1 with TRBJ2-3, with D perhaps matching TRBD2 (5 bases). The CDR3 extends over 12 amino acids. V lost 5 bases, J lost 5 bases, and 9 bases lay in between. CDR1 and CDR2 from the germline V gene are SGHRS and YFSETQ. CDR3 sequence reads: CASRLEGDTQYF. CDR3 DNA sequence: TGCGCCAGCAGGCTTGAGGGAGATACGCAGTATTTT. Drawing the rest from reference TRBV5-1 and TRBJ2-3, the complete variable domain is KAGVTQTPRYLIKTRGQQVTLSCSPISGHRSVSWYQQTPGQGLQFLFEYFSETQRNKGNFPGRFSGRQFSNSRSEMNVSTLELGDSALYLCASRLEGDTQYFGPGTRLTVL.